There are many counts of the clone carrying this T cell receptor beta chain. This entry belongs to a study of T cells in Graves' hyperthyroidism and ophthalmopathy. Amplified TCR beta CDR3 regions came from RNA transcripts. First-round RT-PCR with HTBI primers amplified the TCR CDR3 region. TCRdb fed the multiplex PCR reads into MiXCR, producing one record per CDR3 protein. The sample shows about 610,000 distinct CDR3 sequences, around 42% of them seen only once. CDR3 length equals 13 residues. V was pared by 3 bases and J by 7 bases, with 9 bases between. This chain joins TRBV12-3 or TRBV12-4 and TRBJ2-2; no clear D. The clonotype comes from a woman in her late teens or twenties with Graves' hyperthyroidism. The sample taken for sequencing was peripheral blood or thyroid tissue (not recorded which). CDR3 amino acids: CASSFVHRGELFF. The CDR3 region has the DNA TGTGCCAGCAGTTTCGTACATCGCGGGGAGCTGTTTTTT.